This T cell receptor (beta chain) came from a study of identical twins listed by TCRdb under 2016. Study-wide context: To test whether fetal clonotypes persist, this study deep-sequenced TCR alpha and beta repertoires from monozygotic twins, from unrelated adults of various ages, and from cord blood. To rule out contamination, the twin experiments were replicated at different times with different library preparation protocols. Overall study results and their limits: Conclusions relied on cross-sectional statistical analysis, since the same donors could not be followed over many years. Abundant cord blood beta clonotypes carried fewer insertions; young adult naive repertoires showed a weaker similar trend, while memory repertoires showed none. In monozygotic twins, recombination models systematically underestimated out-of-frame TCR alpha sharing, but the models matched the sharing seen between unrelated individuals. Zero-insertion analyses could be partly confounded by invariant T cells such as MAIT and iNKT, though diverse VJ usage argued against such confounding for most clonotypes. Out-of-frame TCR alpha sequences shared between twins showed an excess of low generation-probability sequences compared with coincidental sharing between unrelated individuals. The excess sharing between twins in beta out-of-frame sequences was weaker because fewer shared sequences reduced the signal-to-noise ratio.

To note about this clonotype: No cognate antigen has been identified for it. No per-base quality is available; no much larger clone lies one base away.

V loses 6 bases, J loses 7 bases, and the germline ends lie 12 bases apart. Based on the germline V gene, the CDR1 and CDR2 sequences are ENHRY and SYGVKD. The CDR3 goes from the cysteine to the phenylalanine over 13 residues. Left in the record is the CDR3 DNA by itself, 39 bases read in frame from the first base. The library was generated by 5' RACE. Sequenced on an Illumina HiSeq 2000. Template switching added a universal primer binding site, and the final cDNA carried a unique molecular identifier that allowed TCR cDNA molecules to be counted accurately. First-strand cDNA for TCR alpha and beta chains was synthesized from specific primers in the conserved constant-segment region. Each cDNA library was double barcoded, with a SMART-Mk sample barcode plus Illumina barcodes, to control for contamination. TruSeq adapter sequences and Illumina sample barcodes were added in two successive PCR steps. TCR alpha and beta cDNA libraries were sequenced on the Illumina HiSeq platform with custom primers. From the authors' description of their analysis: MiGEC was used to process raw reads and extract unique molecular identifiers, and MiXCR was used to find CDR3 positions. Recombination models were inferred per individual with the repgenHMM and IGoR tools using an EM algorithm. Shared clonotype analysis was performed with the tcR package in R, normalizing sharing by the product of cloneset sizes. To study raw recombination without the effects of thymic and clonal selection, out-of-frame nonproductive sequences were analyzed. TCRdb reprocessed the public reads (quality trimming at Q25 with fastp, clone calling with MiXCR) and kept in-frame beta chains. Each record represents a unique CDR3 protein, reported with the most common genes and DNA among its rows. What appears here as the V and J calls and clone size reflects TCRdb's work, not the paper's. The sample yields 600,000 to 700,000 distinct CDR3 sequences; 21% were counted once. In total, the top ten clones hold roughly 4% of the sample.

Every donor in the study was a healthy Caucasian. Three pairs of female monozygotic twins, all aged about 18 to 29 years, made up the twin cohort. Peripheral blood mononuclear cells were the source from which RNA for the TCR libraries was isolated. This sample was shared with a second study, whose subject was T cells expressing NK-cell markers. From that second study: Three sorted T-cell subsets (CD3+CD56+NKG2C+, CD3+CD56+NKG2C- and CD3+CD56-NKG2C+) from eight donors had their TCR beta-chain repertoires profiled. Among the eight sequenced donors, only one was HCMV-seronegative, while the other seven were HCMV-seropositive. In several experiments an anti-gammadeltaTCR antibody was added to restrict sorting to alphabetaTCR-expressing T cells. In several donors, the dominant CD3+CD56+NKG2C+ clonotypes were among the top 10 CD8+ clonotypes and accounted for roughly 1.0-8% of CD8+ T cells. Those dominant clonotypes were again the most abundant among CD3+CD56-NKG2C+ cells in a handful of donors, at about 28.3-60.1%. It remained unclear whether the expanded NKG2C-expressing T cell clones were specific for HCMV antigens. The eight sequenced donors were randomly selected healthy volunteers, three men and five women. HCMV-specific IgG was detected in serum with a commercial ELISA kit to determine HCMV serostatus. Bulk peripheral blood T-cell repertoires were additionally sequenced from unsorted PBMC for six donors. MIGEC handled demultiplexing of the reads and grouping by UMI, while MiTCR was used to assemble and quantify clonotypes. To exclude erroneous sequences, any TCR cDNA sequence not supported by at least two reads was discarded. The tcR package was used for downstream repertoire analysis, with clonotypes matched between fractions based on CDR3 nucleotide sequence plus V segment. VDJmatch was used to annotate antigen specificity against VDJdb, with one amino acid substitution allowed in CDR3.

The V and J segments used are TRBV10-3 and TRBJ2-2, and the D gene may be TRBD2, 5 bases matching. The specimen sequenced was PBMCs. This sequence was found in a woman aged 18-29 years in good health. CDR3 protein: CAISPGNLGELFF. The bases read TGTGCCATCAGCCCCGGGAACCTCGGGGAGCTGTTTTTT.